Presented here are 17 T cell receptor beta chains from one specimen sequenced in a study of T cells in Graves' hyperthyroidism and ophthalmopathy. There were TCR beta CDR3 regions amplified from RNA transcripts. Primed by the HTBI set, a first-round RT-PCR was run on the TCR CDR3. One entry per CDR3 protein, called by TCRdb with MiXCR from the multiplex PCR reads. The sample includes 450,000 to 500,000 distinct CDR3 sequences, under 25% of them seen just once. The specimen sequenced was blood. These receptors all stem from an older woman with Graves' ophthalmopathy.

The rearrangement joins TRBV30 to TRBJ2-3, with D possibly TRBD2 on 5 matching bases. V was shortened by 2 bases and J by 2 bases, with 14 bases between the two germline ends. The V gene's germline CDR1 is GTSNPN and CDR2 SVGIG (reference sequence). This CDR3 has 15 residues. CDR3 residues: CAWSFLLVPTDTQYF. DNA for the CDR3: TGTGCCTGGAGTTTCCTACTAGTTCCCACAGATACGCAGTATTTT.

This clonotype showed up many times. The chain links TRBV12-3 or TRBV12-4 to TRBJ2-2; no clear D gene. The V gene lost 3 bases and the J gene lost 4 bases, with 6 bases spanning the gap. The CDR3 contains 13 residues. This CDR3 is CASSFSPTGELFF. CDR3 DNA sequence: TGTGCCAGCAGTTTTTCCCCCACCGGGGAGCTGTTTTTT.

This clonotype turned up a few times. V usage is TRBV20-1 and J usage is TRBJ2-7; D not resolved. Germline V gene data show CDR1 as DFQATT and CDR2 as SNEGSKA (reference sequence). This CDR3 has 12 residues. Trimming stripped 7 bases from V and 6 bases from J, with 16 bases between. Written as DNA, the CDR3 is TGCAGTGTGGGTACCATTCTGGTCGAGCAGTACTTC. Translating gives CSVGTILVEQYF.

The V and J genes are TRBV20-1 and TRBJ1-4; a weak D match, TRBD1 (6 bases). There are 15 residues in the CDR3. Trimming removed 1 base from V and 8 bases from J, with 17 bases in between. Germline CDR1 is DFQATT and CDR2 is SNEGSKA (reference sequence). The CDR3 reads CSARVSSGVREKLFF. The DNA of the CDR3 is TGCAGTGCTAGAGTGAGCTCAGGGGTTAGGGAAAAACTGTTTTTT.

In this sample, this clonotype turned up a few times. The chain carries TRBV24-1 and TRBJ2-5; a possible D gene is TRBD2 (6 bases). The CDR3 sequence is 15 residues long. V was cut by 1 base and J by 4 bases, with 12 bases left in between. Germline lookup yields CDR1 KGHDR and CDR2 SFDVKD. The CDR3 sequence is CATSDFGRGRETQYF. The CDR3 DNA follows: TGTGCCACCAGTGATTTCGGGCGGGGCAGAGAGACCCAGTACTTC.

Comments on this clonotype: Just one base apart from a much larger clone, this may be a read error. The gene calls are TRBV7-9 and TRBJ1-2; D is uncertain. CDR3 size: 13 residues. Germline V gene lookup returns CDR1 SEHNR and CDR2 FQNEAQ (reference sequence). CDR3 DNA sequence: TGTGCCAGCAGTATCTCGGGGTCCTATGACTACACCTTC. Translated, it gives CASSISGSYDYTF.

There are many counts of this clonotype. The rearrangement joins TRBV12-3 or TRBV12-4 to TRBJ1-2, with D maybe TRBD1 (6 bases). CDR3 length: 13 amino acids. The V and J ends lost 7 bases and 8 bases respectively, with 17 bases between them. This CDR3 is CASNQGFLGGYTF. The CDR3 coding sequence is TGTGCCAGCAATCAGGGGTTTTTGGGCGGCTACACCTTC.

The chain employs TRBV10-1 and TRBJ1-1, with TRBD1 identical over 8 bases. CDR1 WNHNN and CDR2 SYGVQD come from the germline V gene (reference sequence). The CDR3 runs to 18 residues. Trimming removed 2 bases from V and 1 base from J; junction bases left unmatched: 12. Here the CDR3 reads CASSEQLGSRGPNTEAFF. The CDR3 coding sequence is TGCGCCAGCAGTGAGCAATTAGGCTCCAGGGGGCCGAACACTGAAGCTTTCTTT.

The chain has TRBV6-1 and TRBJ1-1; tentative D call: TRBD1 (5 bases). The length of the CDR3 is 16 residues. Between the trimmed V and J ends, which lost 3 bases and 3 bases, there was a span of 17 bases. Germline V gene lookup returns CDR1 MNHNS and CDR2 SASEGT. The CDR3 DNA sequence: TGTGCCAGCAGTGATTTTTTCACCGGGGGGGACACTGAAGCTTTCTTT. This gives the protein CASSDFFTGGDTEAFF.

This clonotype was observed many times. The chain recombines TRBV15 with TRBJ2-3; D ambiguous. The V end lost 1 base, the J end lost 2 bases, and 4 bases lay between the germline ends. The CDR3 length is 13 residues. From germline, CDR1 is LNHNV and CDR2 YYDKDF (reference sequence). In nucleotides, the CDR3 is TGTGCCACCAGCAGAGCTGACACAGATACGCAGTATTTT. Its protein product is CATSRADTDTQYF.

This clonotype appeared a few times. The genes are TRBV18 and TRBJ1-2; D may be TRBD1 (6 bases). The CDR3 covers 13 residues. The ends were cut back, 3 bases at V and 8 bases at J, with 13 bases in the middle. CDR1 and CDR2 from the germline V gene are KGHSH and LQKENI. The CDR3 DNA is TGTGCCAGCTCACCGATGGACAGAGAGGGCTACACCTTC. As protein: CASSPMDREGYTF.

The CDR3 DNA reads as TGTGCCGCAGGGAGGGGCTATGGCTACACCTTC. Translation: CAAGRGYGYTF. V usage is TRBV6-1 and J usage is TRBJ1-2, with D maybe TRBD1 (5 bases). Germline CDR1 reads MNHNS; CDR2 reads SASEGT. This CDR3 region has 11 residues. V was shortened by 11 bases and J by 4 bases, with 11 bases between the two germline ends.

The V call is TRBV6-2 or TRBV6-3, the J call TRBJ1-5; tentatively, D is TRBD1 (5 bases). The V end was cut by 2 bases, the J end by 0 bases, with 14 bases between. Germline V gene lookup returns CDR1 MNHEY and CDR2 SVGEGT. The CDR3 spans 17 residues. The CDR3 bases are TGTGCCAGCAGTTACGGGGGAGGGACCCGTAGCAATCAGCCCCAGCATTTT. Translation: CASSYGGGTRSNQPQHF.

In this sample, this clonotype turned up a few times. The chain links TRBV3-1 to TRBJ2-1; no reliable D call. Germline V CDR1 and CDR2: LGHDT, YNNKEL (reference sequence). The CDR3 loop spans 13 amino acids. The germline V and J ends were trimmed by 2 bases and 10 bases, with 12 bases remaining between them. Written as DNA, the CDR3 is TGTGCCAGCAGCCAAAACTTGGCGACAGAGCAGTTCTTC. This encodes CASSQNLATEQFF.

Comments on this clonotype: Here the CDR3 omits its conserved ending phenylalanine or tryptophan, so a read error is the likely source. J is TRBJ2-3 and V is TRBV20-1, with 9 positions matching TRBD1. V was clipped by 0 bases and J by 0 bases; unmatched bases: 7. There are 17 residues in the CDR3. Germline CDR1 is DFQATT and CDR2 is SNEGSKA (reference sequence). The CDR3 region is CSARDPPDRGSTDTQYL. The CDR3 region has the DNA TGCAGTGCTAGAGATCCCCCGGACAGGGGAAGCACAGATACGCAGTATCTT.

V and J are TRBV10-3 and TRBJ1-5; D might be TRBD1 (5 bases). Between the trimmed V and J ends, which lost 0 bases and 9 bases, there was a span of 18 bases. From germline, CDR1 is ENHRY and CDR2 SYGVKD. This CDR3 is 16 amino acids long. CDR3 coding DNA: TGTGCCATCAGTGAGTCAGTGGGCGCAGGGCCAGTGCCCCAGCATTTT. Protein sequence: CAISESVGAGPVPQHF.

This clonotype was counted a few times. The CDR3 reads CSARERSGFAEAFF. The CDR3 coding sequence is TGCAGTGCTAGGGAGCGATCAGGGTTCGCTGAAGCTTTCTTT. The chain couples TRBV20-1 to TRBJ1-1; D perhaps matches TRBD1 (5 bases). Trimming took off 3 bases at V and 6 bases at J, with 17 bases between the two ends. CDR3 length: 14 residues. Per the germline V gene, CDR1 is DFQATT and CDR2 is SNEGSKA (reference sequence).